These 8 T cell receptor beta chains originate from one sample sequenced in a study of blood T cell repertoires in COVID-19. Here immunoSEQ multiplex PCR was the method, and the copy in TCRdb shows in-frame clones only, minus some. The data show about 300,000 clones, around 90% seen once. The sample comprised PBMCs or T cells enriched from blood (not recorded which). The source of these receptors is a man between 60 and 75 years old who had recovered from COVID-19.

The gene calls are TRBV14 and TRBJ2-3, with D unresolved. CDR1 is SGHDN and CDR2 is FVKESK in the germline V gene. The CDR3 sequence is 16 residues long. Trimming shortened V by 2 bases and J by 3 bases, and 15 bases separated the two germline ends. Written as DNA, the CDR3 is TGTGCCAGCAGCCAATCCGGGTTGAGGCATACAGATACGCAGTATTTT. Translating gives CASSQSGLRHTDTQYF.

The V call is TRBV5-5, the J call TRBJ2-2, with TRBD1 matching 9 bases. CDR3 length: 18 residues. V lost 5 bases and J lost 2; bases outside the gene matches: 13. Germline CDR1 and CDR2: SGHKS and YYEKEE (reference sequence). As DNA, the CDR3 is TGTGCCAGCAGGGGGAGAACCGGGACAGGGATTAACACCGGGGAGCTGTTTTTT. The encoded protein is CASRGRTGTGINTGELFF.

The chain employs TRBV6-5 and TRBJ2-3; TRBD2 might be the D (5 bases). The CDR3 has 12 residues. The ends were cut back, 6 bases at V and 6 bases at J, with 10 bases in the middle. The germline gives CDR1 MNHEY, CDR2 SVGAGI. The CDR3 region is CASRDSPDTQYF. CDR3 nucleotides: TGTGCCAGCAGGGACTCCCCTGATACGCAGTATTTT.

This chain connects TRBV25-1 to TRBJ2-3; D may be TRBD1 (6 bases). CDR1 and CDR2 from the germline V gene are MGHDK and SYGVNS. Trimming left V 2 bases short and J 0 bases short, with 15 bases between. This CDR3 spans 17 amino acids. Here the CDR3 DNA reads TGTGCCAGCAGTGAAAAAGTACAGGGCCCTAGCACAGATACGCAGTATTTT. Translating it yields CASSEKVQGPSTDTQYF.

The chain joins TRBV19 to TRBJ2-7; 9 bases fit TRBD1. The CDR3 is 15 residues long. With V trimmed by 1 base and J by 6 bases, 7 bases remained unmatched. CDR1 is LNHDA, CDR2 SQIVND, per germline (reference sequence). CDR3 region: CASSIATGGFFEQYF. For the CDR3, the DNA is TGTGCCAGTAGTATAGCAACAGGGGGCTTTTTCGAGCAGTACTTC. The whole variable domain, remainder taken from reference TRBV19 and TRBJ2-7, is DGGITQSPKYLFRKEGQNVTLSCEQNLNHDAMYWYRQDPGQGLRLIYYSQIVNDFQKGDIAEGYSVSREKKESFPLTVTSAQKNPTAFYLCASSIATGGFFEQYFGPGTRLTVT.

The chain joins TRBV27 to TRBJ2-1; 12 bases match TRBD2. With 6 bases clipped from V and 4 bases from J, the junction kept 7 bases outside the gene matches. CDR1 is MNHEY and CDR2 is SMNVEV in the germline V gene (reference sequence). The CDR3 extends over 16 amino acids. CDR3 region: CASRTPSGRGYNEQFF. DNA for the CDR3: TGTGCCAGCAGGACCCCTAGCGGGAGGGGGTACAATGAGCAGTTCTTC.

The chain uses TRBV5-1 and TRBJ1-1, with D possibly being TRBD1 (5 bases). V lost 5 bases and J lost 4, with 15 bases in between. This CDR3 has 14 amino acids. Per germline, CDR1 SGHRS and CDR2 YFSETQ. DNA of the CDR3: TGCGCCAGCAGTCGGGGGACCTTTGGCACTGAAGCTTTCTTT. Amino acid sequence: CASSRGTFGTEAFF.

V gene TRBV7-3 combines with J gene TRBJ2-4, with 10 positions matching TRBD2. Germline V gene sequence: CDR1 SGHTA, CDR2 FQGTGA. J was trimmed by 8 bases and V by 0 bases; bases with no gene match: 4. The CDR3 has 15 amino acids. DNA for the CDR3: TGTGCCAGCAGCTTAACGCCAGCGGGGGGGCACATTCAGTACTTC. Translation: CASSLTPAGGHIQYF.